This passage covers 10 T cell receptor beta chains from one sample sequenced in a study of blood T cell repertoires in COVID-19. Produced via immunoSEQ multiplex PCR; TCRdb's table is partial and in-frame only. Of approximately 290,000 clones in the sample, about 80% were seen once. Sequencing was done on a sample of peripheral blood. Receptor source: a person aged 65 to 85 with COVID-19, enrolled during active disease.

The gene calls are TRBV28 and TRBJ1-2; TRBD1 aligns across 7 bases. Trimming cost V 6 bases and J 4 bases; bases outside gene matches: 5. The germline CDR1 and CDR2 sequences are MDHEN and SYDVKM. There are 13 residues in the CDR3. The CDR3: CASRDTGVYGYTF. For the CDR3, the DNA is TGTGCCAGCAGGGACACAGGGGTCTATGGCTACACCTTC.

This sequence joins TRBV27 and TRBJ1-4; maybe TRBD1 (5 bases). This CDR3 region has 12 residues. The germline V gene has CDR1 MNHEY and CDR2 SMNVEV (reference sequence). Trimming cost V 8 bases and J 10 bases, with 14 bases left between them. CDR3 coding DNA: TGTGCCAGCGGGGATCGAAGGGGAAAACTGTTTTTT. Translation: CASGDRRGKLFF.

V and J are TRBV28 and TRBJ1-5; weak D call: TRBD1 (5 bases). The V gene lost 5 bases and the J gene lost 3 bases, with 14 bases spanning the gap. The germline V gene has CDR1 MDHEN and CDR2 SYDVKM. The CDR3 is 15 residues long. The CDR3 DNA reads as TGTGCCAGCAGTCTACCCGGGGGAGCCAATCAGCCCCAGCATTTT. Protein: CASSLPGGANQPQHF.

The rearrangement uses TRBV28 and TRBJ2-5; 13 bases fit TRBD2. There are 16 residues in the CDR3. Germline CDR1 reads MDHEN; CDR2 reads SYDVKM. After removal of 6 bases from V and 5 bases from J, the junction contained 9 bases not matched to a gene. CDR3 coding DNA: TGTGCCAGCAGCTTCGCCGGGACTAGCGGGATCGAGACCCAGTACTTC. Translation: CASSFAGTSGIETQYF.

This chain joins TRBV4-3 and TRBJ2-2; D is unclear. Germline CDR1 and CDR2: LGHNA and YSLEER. The CDR3 consists of 16 residues. Between the trimmed V and J ends, which lost 7 bases and 2 bases, there was a span of 17 bases. The CDR3 DNA is TGCGCCAGCAACAACCTTCGGGTACGAAACACCGGGGAGCTGTTTTTT. Its translation is CASNNLRVRNTGELFF.

This chain uses TRBV7-9 with TRBJ1-6, with D possibly TRBD1 on 5 matching bases. Germline V lookup: CDR1 SEHNR, CDR2 FQNEAQ (reference sequence). This CDR3 comprises 14 residues. The V end was cut by 5 bases, the J end by 8 bases, with 13 bases between. The CDR3 coding sequence is TGTGCCAGCAGCCTAACCCGGGGGGATTCACCCCTCCACTTT. Its translation: CASSLTRGDSPLHF.

This clone was counted between two and nine times. The chain carries TRBV6-2 or TRBV6-3 and TRBJ1-5, with 9 bases aligning to TRBD1. V dropped 4 bases and J dropped 5; count of bases not matched to a gene: 12. Looked up from germline, CDR1 is MNHEY and CDR2 is SVGEGT. This CDR3 region has 17 residues. The CDR3 here is CASSFHLGQGEDQPQHF. In nucleotides, the CDR3 is TGTGCCAGCAGTTTCCATCTGGGACAGGGCGAAGATCAGCCCCAGCATTTT.

A remark on this clone: Different DNA sequences within this sample yield the same CDR3. This sequence joins TRBV3-1 (or the pseudogene TRBV3-2) and TRBJ2-3; TRBD2 matches at 10 bases. Per the germline V gene, CDR1 is LGHDT and CDR2 is YNNKEL (reference sequence). This CDR3 spans 14 amino acids. J gave up 4 bases and V 5 bases, and 3 bases lay outside the gene matches. CDR3 DNA: TGTGCCAGCAGCAGGACTAGCGGTGCAGATACGCAGTATTTT. Protein product: CASSRTSGADTQYF.

The genes are TRBV29-1 and TRBJ1-4; 9 nucleotides align to TRBD1. The CDR3 is made up of 14 amino acids. Unmatched junction bases numbered 10, after V lost 4 bases and J lost 10 bases. CDR1 and CDR2 (germline): SQVTM, ANQGSEA. DNA for the CDR3: TGCAGCGTTGGAGTCGGGACAGGGAATTCAAAACTGTTTTTT. Protein: CSVGVGTGNSKLFF.

V and J are TRBV3-1 (or the pseudogene TRBV3-2) and TRBJ2-5; 10 nucleotides match TRBD1. The CDR3 totals 13 residues. With V trimmed by 5 bases and J by 5 bases, 2 bases remained unmatched. Germline CDR1 is LGHDT and CDR2 is YNNKEL (reference sequence). The CDR3 nucleotides are TGTGCCAGCAGCTGGGGACAGGGGGAGACCCAGTACTTC. Translated, it gives CASSWGQGETQYF.